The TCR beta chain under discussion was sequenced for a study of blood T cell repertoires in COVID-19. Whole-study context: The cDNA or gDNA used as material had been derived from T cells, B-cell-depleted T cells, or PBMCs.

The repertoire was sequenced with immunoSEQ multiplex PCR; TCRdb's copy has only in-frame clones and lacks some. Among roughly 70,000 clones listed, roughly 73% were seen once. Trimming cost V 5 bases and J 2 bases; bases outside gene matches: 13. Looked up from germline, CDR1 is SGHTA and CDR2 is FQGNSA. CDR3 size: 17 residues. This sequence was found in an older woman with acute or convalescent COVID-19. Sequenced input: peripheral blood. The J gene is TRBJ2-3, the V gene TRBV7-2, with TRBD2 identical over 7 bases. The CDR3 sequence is CASSTIFGGGNTDTQYF. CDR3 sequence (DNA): TGTGCCAGCAGCACAATTTTTGGGGGGGGTAACACAGATACGCAGTATTTT. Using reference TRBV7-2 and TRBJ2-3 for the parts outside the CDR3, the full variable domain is GAGVSQSPSNKVTEKGKDVELRCDPISGHTALYWYRQSLGQGLEFLIYFQGNSAPDKSGLPSDRFSAERTGGSVSTLTIQRTQQEDSAVYLCASSTIFGGGNTDTQYFGPGTRLTVL.